What follows is one T cell receptor beta chain and its context. This sample is part of a study of human T cells and chemical hapten exposure. One entry per CDR3 protein results from TCRdb running MiXCR on the 5' RACE reads. The sample carries 100,000 to 120,000 distinct CDR3 sequences, approximately 20% recorded once. Total RNA was isolated from unfractionated whole blood. The CDR3 spans 13 residues. Germline V CDR1 and CDR2: MDHEN, SYDVKM. Trimming left V 2 bases short and J 4 bases short, with 9 bases between. The chain has TRBV28 and TRBJ2-7, with D hard to call. The sequence was collected from a human donor in good health. The CDR3 region is CASSLPGEYEQYF. CDR3 nucleotides: TGTGCCAGCAGTTTACCTGGGGAATACGAGCAGTACTTC. The variable domain in full, with the rest retrieved from reference TRBV28 and TRBJ2-7, is DVKVTQSSRYLVKRTGEKVFLECVQDMDHENMFWYRQDPGLGLRLIYFSYDVKMKEKGDIPEGYSVSREKKERFSLILESASTNQTSMYLCASSLPGEYEQYFGPGTRLTVT.